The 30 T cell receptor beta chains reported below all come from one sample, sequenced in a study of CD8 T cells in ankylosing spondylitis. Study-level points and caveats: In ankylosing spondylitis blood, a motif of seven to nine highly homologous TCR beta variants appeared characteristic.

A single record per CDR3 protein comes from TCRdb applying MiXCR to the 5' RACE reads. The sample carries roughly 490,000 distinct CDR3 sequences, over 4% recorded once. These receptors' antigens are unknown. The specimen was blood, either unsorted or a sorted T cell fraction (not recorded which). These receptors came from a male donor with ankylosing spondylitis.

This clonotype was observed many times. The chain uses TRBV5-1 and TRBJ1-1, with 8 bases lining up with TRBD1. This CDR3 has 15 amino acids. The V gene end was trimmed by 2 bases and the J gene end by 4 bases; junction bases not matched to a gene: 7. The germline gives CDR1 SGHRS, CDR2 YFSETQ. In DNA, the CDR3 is TGCGCCAGCAGCTTATTTGCAGGGGGCTCCACTGAAGCTTTCTTT. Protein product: CASSLFAGGSTEAFF.

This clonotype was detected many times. This CDR3 reads CASRDGTGGLETQYF. The DNA of the CDR3 is TGTGCCTCCAGGGACGGGACAGGGGGCCTGGAGACCCAGTACTTC. The chain joins TRBV6-1 to TRBJ2-5; 12 nucleotides line up with TRBD1. CDR1 and CDR2 from the germline V gene are MNHNS and SASEGT. The J segment lost 5 bases and the V segment lost 11 bases, leaving 12 bases of the junction unmatched. The CDR3 is made up of 15 amino acids.

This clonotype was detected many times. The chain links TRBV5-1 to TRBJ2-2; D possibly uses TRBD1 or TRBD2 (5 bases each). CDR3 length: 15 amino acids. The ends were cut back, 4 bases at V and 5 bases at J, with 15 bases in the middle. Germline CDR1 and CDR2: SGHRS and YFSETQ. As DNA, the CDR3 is TGCGCCAGCAGCCAAGGGACGGTACTTACCGGGGAGCTGTTTTTT. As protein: CASSQGTVLTGELFF.

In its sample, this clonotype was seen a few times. CDR3 DNA: TGCAGTGCTAGAGATCTGGCAGCTAACTATGGCTACACCTTC. As protein: CSARDLAANYGYTF. The chain couples TRBV20-1 to TRBJ1-2; D is unclear. From germline, CDR1 is DFQATT and CDR2 SNEGSKA (reference sequence). CDR3 length: 14 amino acids. Trimming left V 0 bases short and J 0 bases short, with 8 bases between.

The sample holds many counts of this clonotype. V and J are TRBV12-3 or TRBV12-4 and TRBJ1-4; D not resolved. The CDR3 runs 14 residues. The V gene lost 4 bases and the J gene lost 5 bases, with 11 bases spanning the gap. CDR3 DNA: TGTGCCAGCAGTTCTGTTGGGTTGAATGAAAAACTGTTTTTT. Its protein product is CASSSVGLNEKLFF.

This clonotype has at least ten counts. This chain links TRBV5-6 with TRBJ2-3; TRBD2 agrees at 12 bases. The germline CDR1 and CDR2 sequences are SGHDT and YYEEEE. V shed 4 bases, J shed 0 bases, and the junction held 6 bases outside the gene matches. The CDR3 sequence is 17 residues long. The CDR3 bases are TGTGCCAGCAGCGCGGGACTAGCGGGCCGTAGCACAGATACGCAGTATTTT. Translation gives CASSAGLAGRSTDTQYF.

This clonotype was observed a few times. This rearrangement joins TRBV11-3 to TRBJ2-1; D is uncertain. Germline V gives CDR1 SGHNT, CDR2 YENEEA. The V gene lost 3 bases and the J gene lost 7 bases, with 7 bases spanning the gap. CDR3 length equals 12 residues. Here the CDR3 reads CASSLNPNEQFF. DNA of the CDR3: TGTGCCAGCAGCTTGAATCCGAATGAGCAGTTCTTC.

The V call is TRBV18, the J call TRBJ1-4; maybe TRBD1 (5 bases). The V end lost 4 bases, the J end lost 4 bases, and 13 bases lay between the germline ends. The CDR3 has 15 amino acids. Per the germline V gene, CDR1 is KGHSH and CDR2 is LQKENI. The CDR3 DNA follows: TGTGCCAGCTCACTTCCGGGACGGATTAATGAAAAACTGTTTTTT. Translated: CASSLPGRINEKLFF. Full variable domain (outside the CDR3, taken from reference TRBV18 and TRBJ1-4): NAGVMQNPRHLVRRRGQEARLRCSPMKGHSHVYWYRQLPEEGLKFMVYLQKENIIDESGMPKERFSAEFPKEGPSILRIQQVVRGDSAAYFCASSLPGRINEKLFFGSGTQLSVL.

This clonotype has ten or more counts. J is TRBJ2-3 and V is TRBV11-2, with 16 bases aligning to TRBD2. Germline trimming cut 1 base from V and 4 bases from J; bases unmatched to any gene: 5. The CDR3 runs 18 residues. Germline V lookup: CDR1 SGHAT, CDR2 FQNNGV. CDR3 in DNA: TGTGCCAGCAGCTTAGTACAGGGACTAGCGGGGGGGGCAGATACGCAGTATTTT. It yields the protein CASSLVQGLAGGADTQYF.

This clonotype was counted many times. CDR3 protein: CASRRTTGSYEQYF. The CDR3 DNA reads as TGTGCCAGCCGCAGGACTACAGGATCTTACGAGCAGTACTTC. The V gene is TRBV7-2, the J gene TRBJ2-7, with a tentative D call TRBD2 (6 bases). This CDR3 is built from 14 residues. V gave up 8 bases and J gave up 4 bases, with 18 bases separating them. Germline V gene sequence: CDR1 SGHTA, CDR2 FQGNSA.

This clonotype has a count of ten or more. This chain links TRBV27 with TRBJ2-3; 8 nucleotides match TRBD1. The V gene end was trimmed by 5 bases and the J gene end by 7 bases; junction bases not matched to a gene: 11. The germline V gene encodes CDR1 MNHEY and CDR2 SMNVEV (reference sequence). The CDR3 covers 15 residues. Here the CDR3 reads CASSPWTGRYHTQYF. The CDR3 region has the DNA TGTGCCAGCAGTCCTTGGACAGGGCGCTATCATACGCAGTATTTT.

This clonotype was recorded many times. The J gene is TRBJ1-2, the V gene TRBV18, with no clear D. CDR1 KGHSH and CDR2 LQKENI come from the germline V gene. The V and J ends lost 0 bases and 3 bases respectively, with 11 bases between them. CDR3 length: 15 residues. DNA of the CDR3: TGTGCCAGCTCACCACCTTCTGGACGGGACTATGGCTACACCTTC. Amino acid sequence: CASSPPSGRDYGYTF.

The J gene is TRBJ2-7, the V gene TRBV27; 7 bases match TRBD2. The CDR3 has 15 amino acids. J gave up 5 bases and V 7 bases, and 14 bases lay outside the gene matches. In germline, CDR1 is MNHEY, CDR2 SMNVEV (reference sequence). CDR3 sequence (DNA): TGTGCCAGCACCGATTTGGGGGGGAGGATCAACGAGCAGTACTTC. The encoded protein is CASTDLGGRINEQYF.

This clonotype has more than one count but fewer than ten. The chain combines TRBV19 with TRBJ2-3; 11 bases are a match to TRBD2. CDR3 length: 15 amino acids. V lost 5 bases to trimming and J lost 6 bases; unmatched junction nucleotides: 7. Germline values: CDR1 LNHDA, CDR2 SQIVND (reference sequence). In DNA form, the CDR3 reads TGTGCCAGTAGTCTGACTAGCGGGACCGGGGATACGCAGTATTTT. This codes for CASSLTSGTGDTQYF.

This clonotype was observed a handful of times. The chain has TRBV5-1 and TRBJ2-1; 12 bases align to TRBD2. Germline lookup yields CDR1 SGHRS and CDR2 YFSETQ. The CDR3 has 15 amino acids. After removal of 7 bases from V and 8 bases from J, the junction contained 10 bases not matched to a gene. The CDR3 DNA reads TGCGCCAGCGTCCCAAGACTAGCGGGGGCGGATGAGCAGTTCTTC. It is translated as CASVPRLAGADEQFF.

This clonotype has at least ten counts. The CDR3 here is CASSSVRGGIRTTEAFF. The CDR3 DNA is TGTGCCAGCAGTTCGGTTCGAGGGGGAATAAGAACAACTGAAGCTTTCTTT. The chain carries TRBV12-3 or TRBV12-4 and TRBJ1-1; possibly TRBD1 for D (6 bases). The CDR3 extends over 17 amino acids. Trimming took 4 bases from V and 5 from J, leaving 23 bases between them.

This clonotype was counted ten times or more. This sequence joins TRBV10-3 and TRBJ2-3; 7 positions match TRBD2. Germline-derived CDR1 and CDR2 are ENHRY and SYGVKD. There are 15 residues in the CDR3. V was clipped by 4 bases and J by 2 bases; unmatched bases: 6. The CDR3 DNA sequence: TGTGCCATCAGTGGTGGGCGGGAGCCCACAGATACGCAGTATTTT. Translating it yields CAISGGREPTDTQYF.

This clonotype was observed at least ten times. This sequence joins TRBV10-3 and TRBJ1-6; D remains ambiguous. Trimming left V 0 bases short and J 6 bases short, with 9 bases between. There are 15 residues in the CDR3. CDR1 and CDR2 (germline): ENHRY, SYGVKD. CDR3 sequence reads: CAISESPAINSPLHF. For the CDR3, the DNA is TGTGCCATCAGTGAGTCTCCAGCCATTAATTCACCCCTCCACTTT.

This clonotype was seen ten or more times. The CDR3 here is CASSQDSVNTEAFF. The CDR3 nucleotides are TGCGCCAGCAGCCAAGATTCAGTGAACACTGAAGCTTTCTTT. The chain links TRBV4-3 to TRBJ1-1; D gene ambiguous. Germline CDR1 reads LGHNA; CDR2 reads YSLEER. The V gene lost 0 bases and the J gene lost 0 bases, with 5 bases spanning the gap. The CDR3 runs to 14 residues.

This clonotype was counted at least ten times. In DNA form, the CDR3 reads TGTGCCAGCAGTCGGTGGGACCAGGTGGAGTCTGAGCAGTTCTTC. It translates to CASSRWDQVESEQFF. The V gene is TRBV27, the J gene TRBJ2-1; D could derive from TRBD1 or TRBD2 (5 bases each). The V and J ends lost 5 bases and 9 bases respectively, with 20 bases between them. CDR1 is MNHEY and CDR2 is SMNVEV in the germline V gene (reference sequence). The CDR3 is 15 residues long.

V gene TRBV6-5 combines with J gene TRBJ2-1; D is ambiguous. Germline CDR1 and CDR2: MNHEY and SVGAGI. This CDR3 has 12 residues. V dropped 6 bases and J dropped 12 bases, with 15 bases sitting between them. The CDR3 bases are TGTGCCAGCAGCTACGTAGGGTCCGCGCAGTTCTTC. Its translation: CASSYVGSAQFF.

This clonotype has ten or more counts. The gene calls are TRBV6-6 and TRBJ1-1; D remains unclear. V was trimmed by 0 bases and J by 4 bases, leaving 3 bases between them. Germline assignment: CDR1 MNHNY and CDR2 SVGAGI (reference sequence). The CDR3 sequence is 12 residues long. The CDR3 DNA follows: TGTGCCAGCAGTTACTCGGCCACTGAAGCTTTCTTT. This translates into CASSYSATEAFF.

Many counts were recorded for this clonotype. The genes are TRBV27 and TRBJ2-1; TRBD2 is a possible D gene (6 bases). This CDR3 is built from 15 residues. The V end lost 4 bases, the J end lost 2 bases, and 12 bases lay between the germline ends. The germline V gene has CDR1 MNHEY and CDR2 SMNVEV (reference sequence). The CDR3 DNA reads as TGTGCCAGCAGTTCGGCGGGGTTCACCTACAATGAGCAGTTCTTC. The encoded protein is CASSSAGFTYNEQFF.

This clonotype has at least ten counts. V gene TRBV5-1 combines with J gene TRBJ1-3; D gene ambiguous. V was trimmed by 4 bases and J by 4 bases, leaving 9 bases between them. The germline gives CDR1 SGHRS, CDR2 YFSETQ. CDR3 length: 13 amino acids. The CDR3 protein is CASSRGEGNTIYF. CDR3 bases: TGCGCCAGCAGCAGAGGAGAAGGAAACACCATATATTTT.

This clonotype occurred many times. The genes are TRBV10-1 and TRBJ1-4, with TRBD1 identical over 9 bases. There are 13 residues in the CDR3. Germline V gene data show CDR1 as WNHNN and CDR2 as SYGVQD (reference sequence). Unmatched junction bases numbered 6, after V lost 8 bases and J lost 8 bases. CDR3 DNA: TGCGCCAGCGGGGGACAGGGCGGCGAAAAACTGTTTTTT. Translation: CASGGQGGEKLFF.

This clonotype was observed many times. The CDR3 nucleotides read TGTGCCAGCAGCCCCCTCCCCAGGGGCTCTGGAAACACCATATATTTT. Protein sequence: CASSPLPRGSGNTIYF. This rearrangement joins TRBV7-2 to TRBJ1-3; a weak D match, TRBD1 (6 bases). Germline CDR1 reads SGHTA; CDR2 reads FQGNSA. Trimming took off 5 bases at V and 0 bases at J, with 14 bases between the two ends. The CDR3 is 16 residues long.

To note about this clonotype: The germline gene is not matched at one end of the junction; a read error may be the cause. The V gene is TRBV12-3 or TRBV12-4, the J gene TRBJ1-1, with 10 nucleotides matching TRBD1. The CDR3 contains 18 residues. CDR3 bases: TGTACCAGCAGTTTTAGGGCGACAGGGGGCGCAGGGAACACTGAAGCTTTCTTT. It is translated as CTSSFRATGGAGNTEAFF.

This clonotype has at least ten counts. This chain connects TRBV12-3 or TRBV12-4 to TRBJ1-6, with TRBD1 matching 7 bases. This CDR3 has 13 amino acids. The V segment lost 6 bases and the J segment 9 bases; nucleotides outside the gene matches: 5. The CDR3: CASRGQPGSPLHF. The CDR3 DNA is TGTGCCAGCAGGGGACAGCCGGGTTCACCCCTCCACTTT.

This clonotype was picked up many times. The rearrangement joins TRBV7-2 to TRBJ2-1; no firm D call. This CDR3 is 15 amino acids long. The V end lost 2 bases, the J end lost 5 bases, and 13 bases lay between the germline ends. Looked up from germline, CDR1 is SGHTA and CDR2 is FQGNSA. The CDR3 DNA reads TGTGCCAGCAGCTTATCGTTAGGTCCCCACAATGAGCAGTTCTTC. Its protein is CASSLSLGPHNEQFF.

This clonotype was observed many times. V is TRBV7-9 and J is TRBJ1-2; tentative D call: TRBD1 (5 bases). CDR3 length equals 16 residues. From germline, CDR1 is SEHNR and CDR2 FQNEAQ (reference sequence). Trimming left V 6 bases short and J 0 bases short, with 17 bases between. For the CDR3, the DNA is TGTGCCAGCAGAGAGCCGGGGGTACTTTCTAACTATGGCTACACCTTC. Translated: CASREPGVLSNYGYTF.